This TCR beta chain comes out of a study of control samples from healthy donors and cancer patients. J lost 4 bases, V lost 5 bases, and 8 bases had no gene match. This CDR3 contains 15 residues. Germline assignment: CDR1 SEHNR and CDR2 FQNEAQ (reference sequence). The assay was immunoSEQ multiplex PCR, and TCRdb's table has in-frame clones only and misses some. The sample includes some 80,000 clones, 89% of them seen just once. This TCR came from a man aged 50 or older in good health. The specimen sequenced was blood. The chain recombines TRBV7-9 with TRBJ2-1, with 7 bases aligning to TRBD1. In DNA, the CDR3 is TGTGCCAGCAGCCCGGACAGGACAACGTACAATGAGCAGTTCTTC. It encodes CASSPDRTTYNEQFF.